Shown below are 29 T cell receptor beta chains from a single sample sequenced in a study of Graves' ophthalmopathy and Graves' hyperthyroidism. The TCR beta CDR3 regions underwent amplification from RNA transcripts. HTBI primers primed a first-round RT-PCR, and a second-round multiplex PCR followed. TCRdb independently ran MiXCR on the multiplex PCR reads; one entry per CDR3 protein. The table includes a few hundred thousand distinct CDR3 sequences, about a sixth detected once. The sample taken for sequencing was peripheral blood. All receptors derive from an adult woman with stable Graves' hyperthyroidism.

This rearrangement joins TRBV3-1 to TRBJ2-5; 9 bases line up with TRBD1. Germline V CDR1 and CDR2: LGHDT, YNNKEL (reference sequence). The CDR3 consists of 16 residues. V shed 4 bases, J shed 1 base, and the junction held 7 bases outside the gene matches. The CDR3 nucleotides read TGTGCCAGCAGCCTACGGGACAGGGTGGTCCAAGAGACCCAGTACTTC. Its translation: CASSLRDRVVQETQYF.

This clonotype came up many times. The gene calls are TRBV11-2 and TRBJ2-2; D is possibly TRBD2 (6 bases). Trimming cost V 1 base and J 5 bases, with 11 bases left between them. The V gene's germline CDR1 is SGHAT and CDR2 FQNNGV. The CDR3 has 15 residues. The CDR3 region is CASSLGRAGTGELFF. CDR3 nucleotide sequence: TGTGCCAGCAGCTTAGGCCGGGCGGGAACCGGGGAGCTGTTTTTT.

This clonotype has only a few counts. The gene calls are TRBV28 and TRBJ2-2; weak D call: TRBD2 (6 bases). Trimming removed 5 bases at V and 9 bases at J, with 10 bases between. Germline V CDR1 and CDR2: MDHEN, SYDVKM. The CDR3 length is 12 residues. The DNA for the CDR3 is TGTGCCAGCAGTGGGGCGGGGAGGGAGCTGTTTTTT. Translated: CASSGAGRELFF.

This clonotype was picked up many times. The CDR3 sequence: CASSYSLAGGEGEKTQYF. The CDR3 nucleotides are TGTGCCAGCAGTTACAGTCTAGCGGGAGGGGAGGGAGAGAAGACCCAGTACTTC. The rearrangement uses TRBV6-5 and TRBJ2-5; 12 positions agree with TRBD2. This CDR3 is built from 18 residues. Germline V gene sequence: CDR1 MNHEY, CDR2 SVGAGI. V shed 2 bases and J 6 bases; nucleotides not matched to a gene: 13.

Turning to this clonotype: This clone may be a read error of a much larger clone one base away. This sequence joins TRBV12-3 or TRBV12-4 and TRBJ2-5; D is uncertain. CDR3 length equals 17 residues. Deletions cut 5 bases from V and 5 bases from J, with 24 bases between. This chain's CDR3 is CASSHRQAVRSRETQYF. In nucleotides, the CDR3 is TGTGCCAGCAGTCACCGCCAGGCGGTCCGATCGCGGGAGACCCAGTACTTC.

This chain joins TRBV6-2 or TRBV6-3 and TRBJ1-1, with D maybe TRBD1 (6 bases). Trimming pared 7 bases from V and 0 bases from J, leaving 18 bases between. CDR1 and CDR2 from the germline V gene are MNHEY and SVGEGT. The CDR3 consists of 16 residues. The CDR3 region is CASIKQGLNMNTEAFF. The CDR3 region has the DNA TGTGCCAGCATTAAACAGGGATTGAACATGAACACTGAAGCTTTCTTT.

The CDR3 region has the DNA TGCAGTGTTTCGGTGGGGGGTGCATTCACCGGGGAGCTGTTTTTT. Amino acid sequence: CSVSVGGAFTGELFF. The chain is built from TRBV20-1 and TRBJ2-2; D is possibly TRBD2 (6 bases). V lost 7 bases to trimming and J lost 4 bases, with 19 bases between them. CDR3 length: 15 residues. Germline V CDR1 and CDR2: DFQATT, SNEGSKA (reference sequence).

The chain combines TRBV6-2 or TRBV6-3 with TRBJ2-2, with a weak D call TRBD2 (5 bases). The CDR3 has 14 residues. The germline gives CDR1 MNHEY, CDR2 SVGEGT. V dropped 7 bases and J dropped 0 bases, with 9 bases sitting between them. The CDR3 protein is CASKPLANTGELFF. The CDR3 DNA sequence: TGTGCCAGCAAACCACTAGCGAACACCGGGGAGCTGTTTTTT.

This clonotype was counted at least ten times. The rearrangement joins TRBV20-1 to TRBJ2-5; 11 bases map to TRBD2. Germline V gene data show CDR1 as DFQATT and CDR2 as SNEGSKA (reference sequence). Trimming took 1 base from V and 0 from J; bases not matched to a gene: 4. This CDR3 contains 16 residues. The CDR3 reads CSARVGTSGHQETQYF. The CDR3 DNA follows: TGCAGTGCTAGAGTTGGGACTAGCGGCCACCAAGAGACCCAGTACTTC.

This clonotype was picked up many times. The J gene is TRBJ1-5, the V gene TRBV10-3, with TRBD1 matching over 7 bases. J lost 3 bases, V lost 0 bases, and 5 bases had no gene match. The germline V gene has CDR1 ENHRY and CDR2 SYGVKD. The CDR3 is 16 residues long. CDR3 amino acids: CAISESGTVTNQPQHF. CDR3 nucleotide sequence: TGTGCCATCAGTGAGTCAGGGACAGTGACCAATCAGCCCCAGCATTTT.

This clonotype was observed at least ten times. The chain employs TRBV28 and TRBJ1-1; maybe TRBD1 (5 bases). The V and J ends lost 8 bases and 4 bases respectively, with 14 bases between them. The germline V gene encodes CDR1 MDHEN and CDR2 SYDVKM. This CDR3 region has 13 residues. The CDR3 sequence is CASGPPGTTEAFF. DNA for the CDR3: TGTGCCAGCGGCCCCCCCGGGACCACTGAAGCTTTCTTT.

At least ten counts were recorded for this clonotype. The V call is TRBV20-1, the J call TRBJ1-3; possible D gene TRBD1, 5 bases. The germline gives CDR1 DFQATT, CDR2 SNEGSKA (reference sequence). CDR3 length equals 14 residues. V was pared by 5 bases and J by 0 bases, with 11 bases between. The CDR3 is CSAPKGNSGNTIYF. DNA for the CDR3: TGCAGTGCTCCGAAGGGGAACTCTGGAAACACCATATATTTT.

This clonotype was seen ten or more times. The chain uses TRBV19 and TRBJ2-5; a weak D match, TRBD1 (5 bases). The CDR3 runs to 13 residues. V lost 4 bases and J lost 0, with 6 bases in between. Looked up from germline, CDR1 is LNHDA and CDR2 is SQIVND (reference sequence). CDR3 DNA sequence: TGTGCCAGTAGTAGGACAAACCAAGAGACCCAGTACTTC. Protein product: CASSRTNQETQYF.

There are a few counts of this clonotype. The CDR3 nucleotides are TGTGCCAGCAGCGTCCCTCCTAGCGGGAGGGGGGGAGAGACCCAGTACTTC. The encoded protein is CASSVPPSGRGGETQYF. The chain joins TRBV7-8 to TRBJ2-5, with 12 bases aligning to TRBD2. V lost 5 bases, J lost 4 bases, and 11 bases stayed unmatched. Germline CDR1 and CDR2: SGHVS and FQNEAQ. The CDR3 loop spans 17 amino acids.

The V gene is TRBV20-1, the J gene TRBJ1-2; the match to TRBD1 covers 9 bases. Germline V CDR1 and CDR2: DFQATT, SNEGSKA (reference sequence). Trimming cost V 6 bases and J 4 bases; bases outside gene matches: 3. CDR3 length equals 12 residues. As DNA, the CDR3 is TGCAGTGCAGCGACAGGGGGCTATGGCTACACCTTC. It yields the protein CSAATGGYGYTF.

J is TRBJ2-5 and V is TRBV28; 10 nucleotides align to TRBD1. There are 17 residues in the CDR3. Germline loops: CDR1 MDHEN, CDR2 SYDVKM. Germline trimming cut 5 bases from V and 2 bases from J; bases unmatched to any gene: 11. The CDR3 coding sequence is TGTGCCAGCAGTGCCGGGACAGGGGCACCTACACAAGAGACCCAGTACTTC. Translation: CASSAGTGAPTQETQYF. The full variable domain, in which reference TRBV28 and TRBJ2-5 provide the parts outside the CDR3, is DVKVTQSSRYLVKRTGEKVFLECVQDMDHENMFWYRQDPGLGLRLIYFSYDVKMKEKGDIPEGYSVSREKKERFSLILESASTNQTSMYLCASSAGTGAPTQETQYFGPGTRLLVL.

The sample holds many counts of this clonotype. This chain connects TRBV7-2 to TRBJ2-7; 9 nucleotides match TRBD1. Germline V lookup: CDR1 SGHTA, CDR2 FQGNSA. This CDR3 contains 15 residues. The J segment lost 4 bases and the V segment lost 5 bases, leaving 9 bases of the junction unmatched. In DNA, the CDR3 is TGTGCCAGCAGCCCGGGGACAGGGAGGGAGTACGAGCAGTACTTC. It encodes CASSPGTGREYEQYF.

This clonotype has a count of ten or more. The chain uses TRBV30 and TRBJ2-7; weak D call: TRBD1 (5 bases). The germline V gene has CDR1 GTSNPN and CDR2 SVGIG (reference sequence). The CDR3 is 14 amino acids. V was clipped by 3 bases and J by 1 base, with 13 bases between them. CDR3 in amino acids: CAWSRVDGSYEQYF. The CDR3 DNA reads as TGTGCCTGGAGCAGGGTGGACGGGTCCTACGAGCAGTACTTC.

Here the CDR3 DNA reads TGCGCCAGCAGCTTGGCGCAGGGAAAGGGCACTGAAGCTTTCTTT. This encodes CASSLAQGKGTEAFF. The chain links TRBV5-1 to TRBJ1-1, with a weak D call TRBD1 (5 bases). The V gene's germline CDR1 is SGHRS and CDR2 YFSETQ. CDR3 size: 15 residues. The V gene lost 0 bases and the J gene lost 4 bases, with 13 bases spanning the gap.

This clonotype was observed many times. The chain employs TRBV6-1 and TRBJ1-1; D possibly corresponds to TRBD1 (6 bases). CDR1 is MNHNS and CDR2 is SASEGT in the germline V gene. V shed 8 bases and J shed 2 bases, with 15 bases lying between them. The CDR3 has 14 residues. As DNA, the CDR3 is TGTGCCAGCGGGCGGGGGGCGAGAAACACTGAAGCTTTCTTT. Residues: CASGRGARNTEAFF.

This clonotype showed up many times. The chain uses TRBV9 and TRBJ2-7; D not resolved. Trimming pared 0 bases from V and 1 base from J, leaving 11 bases between. Germline V lookup: CDR1 SGDLS, CDR2 YYNGEE. The CDR3 runs to 15 residues. CDR3 DNA: TGTGCCAGCAGCGTAGGTGGGCACCCTTCCTACGAGCAGTACTTC. Its protein is CASSVGGHPSYEQYF.

Many counts were recorded for this clonotype. The rearrangement links TRBV20-1 to TRBJ2-5; maybe TRBD2 (5 bases). The CDR3 runs 14 residues. Germline values: CDR1 DFQATT, CDR2 SNEGSKA (reference sequence). Trimming left V 6 bases short and J 1 base short, with 15 bases between. Here the CDR3 reads CSAMSTLAQETQYF. The CDR3 nucleotides are TGCAGTGCAATGTCCACGCTAGCCCAAGAGACCCAGTACTTC.

This clonotype was found a few times. A much bigger clone sits one base away, suggesting this may be a read error. V usage is TRBV12-3 or TRBV12-4 and J usage is TRBJ1-1; no firm D call. This CDR3 spans 13 amino acids. In nucleotides, the CDR3 is TGTGCCAGCCAAGTGACGGCGAACACTGAAGCTTGCTTT. Translated, it gives CASQVTANTEACF.

The rearrangement joins TRBV3-1 to TRBJ1-6; possible D gene TRBD1, 5 bases. V was shortened by 1 base and J by 12 bases, with 7 bases between the two germline ends. CDR3 length equals 12 residues. Germline V lookup: CDR1 LGHDT, CDR2 YNNKEL (reference sequence). CDR3 region: CASSQARGPLHF. CDR3 bases: TGTGCCAGCAGCCAAGCTAGGGGACCCCTCCACTTT.

Remarks on this clonotype: This may be a read error, as it is one base from a much larger clone. Lacking the conserved final phenylalanine or tryptophan, this CDR3 likely reflects a read error. V gene TRBV5-1 combines with J gene TRBJ2-7; the match to TRBD2 covers 11 bases. Germline assignment: CDR1 SGHRS and CDR2 YFSETQ. The CDR3 runs 15 residues. V gave up 4 bases and J gave up 5 bases; unmatched junction bases: 8. The CDR3 reads CASSPLAGGPDEQYL. DNA for the CDR3: TGCGCCAGCAGCCCATTAGCGGGAGGGCCGGACGAGCAGTACTTA.

This clonotype came up many times. The gene calls are TRBV19 and TRBJ2-4, with D perhaps TRBD2 (6 bases). The V gene lost 3 bases and the J gene lost 9 bases, with 9 bases spanning the gap. The germline gives CDR1 LNHDA, CDR2 SQIVND (reference sequence). The CDR3 runs 12 residues. The chain's CDR3 is CASSIRGGIQYF. DNA for the CDR3: TGTGCCAGTAGTATTCGGGGAGGCATTCAGTACTTC.

This sequence joins TRBV25-1 and TRBJ2-2, with 7 bases identical to TRBD2. CDR3 size: 17 residues. V dropped 6 bases and J dropped 1; count of bases not matched to a gene: 11. Germline CDR1 MGHDK, CDR2 SYGVNS. CDR3 in amino acids: CASSEMITSENTGELFF. The CDR3 DNA follows: TGTGCCAGCAGCGAAATGATTACTAGCGAGAACACCGGGGAGCTGTTTTTT.

This clonotype came up many times. This chain connects TRBV30 to TRBJ1-5, with TRBD1 identical over 9 bases. Germline-derived CDR1 and CDR2 are GTSNPN and SVGIG (reference sequence). V was pared by 2 bases and J by 2 bases, with 7 bases of the junction left unmatched. The CDR3 loop spans 16 amino acids. The CDR3 here is CAWSLARTGGNQPQHF. The CDR3 nucleotides are TGTGCCTGGAGTTTAGCCCGGACAGGGGGCAATCAGCCCCAGCATTTT.

This clonotype was counted many times. The J gene is TRBJ2-7, the V gene TRBV27; TRBD1 agrees at 7 bases. V lost 5 bases, J lost 3 bases, and 16 bases stayed unmatched. The CDR3 spans 17 residues. Germline V CDR1 and CDR2: MNHEY, SMNVEV (reference sequence). The CDR3 here is CASSPRLRDRKYYEQYF. The CDR3 coding sequence is TGTGCCAGCAGTCCGCGCCTCCGGGACAGAAAATACTACGAGCAGTACTTC.